This T cell receptor beta chain was sequenced in a study of blood T cell repertoires in COVID-19. Study overall: Acute and convalescent COVID-19 specimens originated in the United States, Italy and Spain. T cells, B-cell-depleted T cells, or PBMCs supplied cDNA or gDNA.

Authors' data handling: Amplification of reference gene primers provided the estimated nucleated cell counts. The repertoire was sequenced with immunoSEQ multiplex PCR; TCRdb's copy has only in-frame clones and lacks some. V and J calls plus clone size are reproduced from that table; the DNA served to infer D and trimming. The data contain fewer than 110,000 clones, about 85% of them singletons. The length of the CDR3 is 15 residues. Germline assignment: CDR1 LGHNA and CDR2 YSLEER. The ends were cut back, 0 bases at V and 10 bases at J, with 16 bases in the middle. This rearrangement joins TRBV4-3 to TRBJ2-1; D not certain. Sequencing used peripheral blood. The clonotype comes from a woman aged 70-85 years with active or convalescent COVID-19. CDR3 sequence: CASSQDLQIPGEQFF. DNA for the CDR3: TGCGCCAGCAGCCAAGATTTACAGATACCTGGGGAGCAGTTCTTC.